The 11 T cell receptor beta chains reported below all come from one sample, sequenced in a study of identical twins. A single record per CDR3 protein comes from TCRdb applying MiXCR to the 5' RACE reads. The data hold around 370,000 distinct CDR3 sequences, with roughly 10% observed a single time. The sequenced sample consisted of naive T cells sorted from blood. The receptors here all came from a woman aged 45-60 years in good health.

V usage is TRBV12-3 or TRBV12-4 and J usage is TRBJ2-3; TRBD2 matches 13 bases. The CDR3 has 15 amino acids. V dropped 6 bases and J dropped 2; count of bases not matched to a gene: 2. CDR3 sequence: CASRTSGRVTDTQYF. In DNA, the CDR3 is TGTGCCAGCAGAACTAGCGGGAGGGTCACAGATACGCAGTATTTT.

This clonotype was seen only a few times. V usage is TRBV10-3 and J usage is TRBJ2-2; D unclear. From germline, CDR1 is ENHRY and CDR2 SYGVKD. The CDR3 consists of 16 residues. With 7 bases removed from V and 0 bases from J, the gap between germline ends came to 15 bases. CDR3 amino acids: CAIKGLAGSNTGELFF. CDR3 DNA sequence: TGTGCCATCAAGGGCTTGGCCGGATCGAACACCGGGGAGCTGTTTTTT.

This clonotype was counted ten times or more. The chain couples TRBV5-1 to TRBJ2-1; 16 nucleotides line up with TRBD2. The CDR3 extends over 21 amino acids. Germline V gene lookup returns CDR1 SGHRS and CDR2 YFSETQ. Unmatched junction bases numbered 18, after V lost 2 bases and J lost 7 bases. The CDR3 DNA reads as TGCGCCAGCAGCTTATTCTCACCGGGACTAGCGGGAGGGTCTATCTTAAATGAGCAGTTCTTC. Translating gives CASSLFSPGLAGGSILNEQFF.

This clonotype has at least ten counts. This sequence joins TRBV14 and TRBJ2-1; D is tentatively TRBD1 or TRBD2 (5 bases each). V shed 3 bases and J shed 6 bases, with 15 bases lying between them. Germline values: CDR1 SGHDN, CDR2 FVKESK. The CDR3 is 15 amino acids. The CDR3 region has the DNA TGTGCCAGCAGCCAGGAATCCAGGGCGGGCAATGAGCAGTTCTTC. Residues: CASSQESRAGNEQFF.

This clonotype showed up many times. The rearrangement links TRBV4-1 to TRBJ2-3; 12 positions agree with TRBD2. With V trimmed by 4 bases and J by 0 bases, 8 bases remained unmatched. CDR3 length equals 18 residues. CDR1 is MGHRA and CDR2 is YSYEKL in the germline V gene. CDR3 bases: TGCGCCAGCAGCCTAACCGGGACTAGCGGGCCTAGCACAGATACGCAGTATTTT. This gives the protein CASSLTGTSGPSTDTQYF.

The rearrangement uses TRBV10-3 and TRBJ2-7; 7 bases match TRBD1. V was clipped by 3 bases and J by 6 bases; unmatched bases: 5. There are 13 residues in the CDR3. CDR1 and CDR2 from the germline V gene are ENHRY and SYGVKD. In DNA form, the CDR3 reads TGTGCCATCAGTGATACAGGGGTTGCCGAGCAGTACGTC. It yields the protein CAISDTGVAEQYV.

This clonotype occurred many times. V usage is TRBV10-3 and J usage is TRBJ2-5, with TRBD1 matching over 8 bases. Trimming cost V 2 bases and J 5 bases; bases outside gene matches: 7. This CDR3 contains 15 residues. Germline CDR1 reads ENHRY; CDR2 reads SYGVKD. The CDR3 protein is CAISEVSGGEETQYF. The CDR3 bases are TGTGCCATCAGTGAGGTGTCAGGGGGCGAGGAGACCCAGTACTTC.

This clonotype was seen only a few times. The chain combines TRBV4-1 with TRBJ2-4; a weak D match, TRBD2 (6 bases). Germline lookup yields CDR1 MGHRA and CDR2 YSYEKL. The CDR3 is 17 residues long. The germline V and J ends were trimmed by 0 bases and 3 bases, with 15 bases remaining between them. As DNA, the CDR3 is TGCGCCAGCAGCCAAGATGTATCGGAGGGCCGCAAAAACATTCAGTACTTC. Protein product: CASSQDVSEGRKNIQYF.

This clonotype occurred many times. The J gene is TRBJ2-3, the V gene TRBV20-1; D is ambiguous. This CDR3 region has 13 residues. The germline V and J ends were trimmed by 5 bases and 2 bases, with 11 bases remaining between them. Germline-derived CDR1 and CDR2 are DFQATT and SNEGSKA (reference sequence). The CDR3 reads CSAPIGLTDTQYF. DNA for the CDR3: TGCAGTGCTCCAATTGGGCTCACAGATACGCAGTATTTT.

The chain has TRBV7-6 and TRBJ2-7; perhaps TRBD2 as D (6 bases). CDR3 length equals 17 residues. Germline V gene sequence: CDR1 SGHVS, CDR2 FNYEAQ. The germline V and J ends were trimmed by 4 bases and 4 bases, with 23 bases remaining between them. The CDR3 is CASSCLGEEEGEYEQYV. CDR3 coding DNA: TGTGCCAGCAGCTGCCTGGGGGAGGAAGAGGGAGAATACGAGCAGTACGTC.

This clonotype occurred a few times. The chain combines TRBV29-1 with TRBJ1-4, with TRBD1 matching 7 bases. CDR3 length equals 12 residues. The ends lost 6 bases at V and 7 bases at J; junction bases unmatched: 5. Germline V lookup: CDR1 SQVTM, CDR2 ANQGSEA. The CDR3 region is CSVWTGSEKLFF. CDR3 bases: TGCAGCGTGTGGACAGGTAGTGAAAAACTGTTTTTT.